These T cell receptor beta chains were read from a single sample in a study of T cell responses to AZD1222 COVID-19 vaccine. The assay was immunoSEQ multiplex PCR, and TCRdb's table has in-frame clones only and misses some. The profile shows 80,000 to 130,000 clones, 80% to 90% of them singletons. Here the sequenced sample was peripheral blood, taken on day 0 of AZD1222 vaccination. The receptors were gathered from an adult in good health. Both conserved end residues are part of each CDR3. Fields, in order: D gene, J gene, V gene, clone size, CDR3 protein, CDR3 DNA. The D gene is left open where the match is weak. Some rows have no size entry. The others give once, few or many, or a class for an expanded clone.

d_call: TRBD2; j_call: TRBJ2-3; v_call: TRBV19; clone_size: .; cdr3_aa: CATSNPGLVSDTQYF; cdr3_nt: TGTGCCACTAGCAATCCGGGACTAGTGTCAGATACGCAGTATTTT
d_call: .; j_call: TRBJ2-7; v_call: TRBV2; clone_size: .; cdr3_aa: CASSERPGTYEQYF; cdr3_nt: TGTGCCAGCAGTGAGCGGCCAGGAACCTACGAGCAGTACTTC
d_call: .; j_call: TRBJ1-1; v_call: TRBV3-1/TRBV3-2; clone_size: .; cdr3_aa: CASSQARLRDTEAFF; cdr3_nt: TGTGCCAGCAGCCAAGCGCGGCTACGAGACACTGAAGCTTTCTTT
d_call: .; j_call: TRBJ1-5; v_call: TRBV2; clone_size: .; cdr3_aa: CASRGGDQPQHF; cdr3_nt: TGTGCCAGTCGAGGAGGGGATCAGCCCCAGCATTTT
d_call: TRBD2; j_call: TRBJ2-3; v_call: TRBV7-2; clone_size: .; cdr3_aa: CASSLGLAEAIFPDTQYF; cdr3_nt: TGTGCCAGCAGCTTAGGCCTAGCGGAAGCGATTTTCCCAGATACGCAGTATTTT
d_call: .; j_call: TRBJ1-4; v_call: TRBV9; clone_size: .; cdr3_aa: CASSVEGLTNEKLFF; cdr3_nt: TGTGCCAGCAGCGTAGAGGGTCTTACTAATGAAAAACTGTTTTTT
d_call: TRBD2; j_call: TRBJ2-3; v_call: TRBV11-2; clone_size: .; cdr3_aa: CASSFPGGAVVTQYF; cdr3_nt: TGTGCCAGCAGCTTTCCCGGGGGGGCCGTGGTTACGCAGTATTTT
d_call: TRBD1; j_call: TRBJ1-4; v_call: TRBV9; clone_size: .; cdr3_aa: CASSVEGRGREKLFF; cdr3_nt: TGTGCCAGCAGCGTAGAGGGCAGGGGGCGTGAAAAACTGTTTTTT
d_call: TRBD1; j_call: TRBJ1-4; v_call: TRBV2; clone_size: .; cdr3_aa: CASNGQGPTNEKLFF; cdr3_nt: TGTGCCAGCAATGGACAGGGACCAACTAATGAAAAACTGTTTTTT
d_call: .; j_call: TRBJ1-2; v_call: TRBV28; clone_size: .; cdr3_aa: CASSSIQGYGYTF; cdr3_nt: TGTGCCAGCAGTTCTATACAGGGCTACGGCTACACCTTC
d_call: .; j_call: TRBJ1-3; v_call: TRBV10-3; clone_size: .; cdr3_aa: CAIRDSAGNTIYF; cdr3_nt: TGTGCCATCAGGGACAGTGCTGGAAACACCATATATTTT
d_call: .; j_call: TRBJ2-7; v_call: TRBV4-3; clone_size: .; cdr3_aa: CASSQDQGYRQYF; cdr3_nt: TGCGCCAGCAGCCAAGATCAGGGGTATCGGCAGTACTTC
d_call: .; j_call: TRBJ1-5; v_call: TRBV28; clone_size: few; cdr3_aa: CASSLNSGSNQPQHF; cdr3_nt: TGTGCCAGCAGTTTAAACTCGGGGAGCAATCAGCCCCAGCATTTT
d_call: .; j_call: TRBJ1-1; v_call: TRBV20-1; clone_size: .; cdr3_aa: CSASLVEAFF; cdr3_nt: TGCAGTGCTAGCCTGGTTGAAGCTTTCTTT
d_call: TRBD2; j_call: TRBJ2-7; v_call: TRBV2; clone_size: .; cdr3_aa: CASRKSLAGGKQYF; cdr3_nt: TGTGCCAGCAGAAAGTCACTAGCGGGGGGGAAGCAGTACTTC
d_call: .; j_call: TRBJ2-7; v_call: TRBV6-6; clone_size: .; cdr3_aa: CASSYSRQQLLYEQYF; cdr3_nt: TGTGCCAGCAGTTACTCGAGACAGCAGTTACTTTACGAGCAGTACTTC
d_call: .; j_call: TRBJ1-5; v_call: TRBV4-1; clone_size: .; cdr3_aa: CASSQDQRNQPQHF; cdr3_nt: TGCGCCAGCAGCCAAGACCAGAGAAATCAGCCCCAGCATTTT
d_call: .; j_call: TRBJ2-3; v_call: TRBV9; clone_size: .; cdr3_aa: CASSVAVGRNTDTQYF; cdr3_nt: TGTGCCAGCAGCGTAGCGGTGGGACGCAACACAGATACGCAGTATTTT
d_call: .; j_call: TRBJ2-5; v_call: TRBV24-1; clone_size: .; cdr3_aa: CATSGGARETQYF; cdr3_nt: TGTGCCACCAGCGGAGGGGCCAGGGAGACCCAGTACTTC
d_call: TRBD1; j_call: TRBJ1-4; v_call: TRBV19; clone_size: .; cdr3_aa: CASSTGTGATNEKLFF; cdr3_nt: TGTGCCAGTAGTACGGGGACAGGTGCAACTAATGAAAAACTGTTTTTT
d_call: TRBD1; j_call: TRBJ1-1; v_call: TRBV10-3; clone_size: .; cdr3_aa: CAIGEGQGQTEAFF; cdr3_nt: TGTGCCATAGGGGAGGGACAGGGACAGACTGAAGCTTTCTTT
d_call: .; j_call: TRBJ1-1; v_call: TRBV6-1; clone_size: .; cdr3_aa: CASSTPIGTEAFF; cdr3_nt: TGTGCCAGCAGTACGCCGATTGGCACTGAAGCTTTCTTT
d_call: .; j_call: TRBJ1-2; v_call: TRBV9; clone_size: .; cdr3_aa: CASSPRWTENYGYTF; cdr3_nt: TGTGCCAGCAGCCCCAGATGGACAGAAAACTATGGCTACACCTTC
d_call: .; j_call: TRBJ2-2; v_call: TRBV2; clone_size: .; cdr3_aa: CASRGQFNSGELFF; cdr3_nt: TGTGCCAGCAGGGGGCAGTTTAACTCCGGGGAGCTGTTTTTT
d_call: .; j_call: TRBJ1-1; v_call: TRBV12-3/TRBV12-4; clone_size: .; cdr3_aa: CASSPAQNTEAFF; cdr3_nt: TGTGCCAGCAGTCCGGCCCAGAACACTGAAGCTTTCTTT
d_call: TRBD1; j_call: TRBJ1-2; v_call: TRBV4-2; clone_size: .; cdr3_aa: CASSQESADRAGYTF; cdr3_nt: TGTGCCAGCAGCCAAGAGTCTGCAGACAGGGCTGGCTACACCTTC
d_call: .; j_call: TRBJ1-3; v_call: TRBV12-3/TRBV12-4; clone_size: .; cdr3_aa: CASSPPLGNTIYF; cdr3_nt: TGTGCCAGCAGTCCCCCTCTTGGAAACACCATATATTTT
d_call: TRBD1; j_call: TRBJ1-1; v_call: TRBV4-2; clone_size: .; cdr3_aa: CASSQDRESTEAFF; cdr3_nt: TGTGCCAGCAGCCAGGACAGGGAGTCCACTGAAGCTTTCTTT
d_call: .; j_call: TRBJ1-5; v_call: TRBV3-1/TRBV3-2; clone_size: .; cdr3_aa: CASSWGGNQPQHF; cdr3_nt: TGTGCCAGCAGCTGGGGGGGCAATCAGCCCCAGCATTTT
d_call: .; j_call: TRBJ2-2; v_call: TRBV5-1; clone_size: .; cdr3_aa: CASSLFSSNTGELFF; cdr3_nt: TGCGCCAGCAGCTTGTTTAGCTCGAACACCGGGGAGCTGTTTTTT
d_call: .; j_call: TRBJ1-2; v_call: TRBV15; clone_size: .; cdr3_aa: CATSRDLGADYGYTF; cdr3_nt: TGTGCCACCAGCAGAGATTTAGGGGCGGACTATGGCTACACCTTC
d_call: TRBD1; j_call: TRBJ2-7; v_call: TRBV12-3/TRBV12-4; clone_size: .; cdr3_aa: CASRRQGDEQYF; cdr3_nt: TGTGCCAGCAGGAGACAGGGGGACGAGCAGTACTTC
d_call: .; j_call: TRBJ2-4; v_call: TRBV20-1; clone_size: .; cdr3_aa: CSPTRKDIQYF; cdr3_nt: TGCAGTCCGACTAGGAAAGACATTCAGTACTTC
d_call: .; j_call: TRBJ1-2; v_call: TRBV30; clone_size: .; cdr3_aa: CAWSFEGSLGYTF; cdr3_nt: TGTGCCTGGAGTTTCGAGGGTTCGCTAGGCTACACCTTC
d_call: .; j_call: TRBJ2-2; v_call: TRBV2; clone_size: .; cdr3_aa: CASSGRARNTGELFF; cdr3_nt: TGTGCCAGCAGTGGCCGGGCTAGAAACACCGGGGAGCTGTTTTTT
d_call: TRBD2; j_call: TRBJ2-7; v_call: TRBV6-2/TRBV6-3; clone_size: few; cdr3_aa: CASSYSGTSGGEQYF; cdr3_nt: TGTGCCAGCAGTTACTCCGGGACTAGCGGGGGGGAGCAGTACTTC
d_call: TRBD1; j_call: TRBJ2-7; v_call: TRBV11-2; clone_size: .; cdr3_aa: CASSFRDSRSHEQYF; cdr3_nt: TGTGCCAGCAGCTTTCGGGACAGTAGGAGCCACGAGCAGTACTTC
d_call: .; j_call: TRBJ1-4; v_call: TRBV6-5; clone_size: .; cdr3_aa: CASSWTPLSNEKLFF; cdr3_nt: TGTGCCAGCAGTTGGACACCACTTAGTAATGAAAAGCTGTTTTTT
d_call: TRBD2; j_call: TRBJ2-3; v_call: TRBV20-1; clone_size: .; cdr3_aa: CSASSPGTSGTDTQYF; cdr3_nt: TGCAGTGCTAGTAGCCCCGGGACTAGCGGCACAGATACGCAGTATTTT
d_call: TRBD1; j_call: TRBJ2-7; v_call: TRBV18; clone_size: .; cdr3_aa: CASSPTGTGNEQYF; cdr3_nt: TGTGCCAGCTCACCGACCGGGACAGGGAACGAGCAGTACTTC